A selection of T cell receptor beta chains follows, all from one sample in a study of regulatory T cells. Data came from immunoSEQ multiplex PCR; TCRdb stores just in-frame clones and leaves some out. The sample consists of around 6,300 clones, 84% of them appearing once. Material for sequencing was CD8+ T cells sorted from blood. Every receptor here comes from a child under 18 with CD3G deficiency. The CDR3 runs from the conserved cysteine through the conserved F or W. Fields, in order: clone size, V gene, CDR3 length, D gene, J gene, CDR3 DNA, CDR3 protein. The D gene is left open where the match is weak. Rows give clone size only sometimes, using once, few, many, or a class for an expanded clone.

NA,TRBV27,13,TRBD1,TRBJ1-2,TGTGCCAGCAGTTTAACAGGGGGAGGTGGCTACACCTTC,CASSLTGGGGYTF
NA,TRBV11-1,15,NA,TRBJ1-5,TGTGCCAGCTTCGGGAAGGAAGGAGTCAATCAGCCCCAGCATTTT,CASFGKEGVNQPQHF
NA,TRBV9,17,NA,TRBJ1-5,TGTGCCAGCCTAAGTGAGGGGAGGAGGGCTAGCAATCAGCCCCAGCATTTT,CASLSEGRRASNQPQHF
NA,TRBV6-1,14,TRBD1,TRBJ1-1,TGTGCCAGCAGTACGGACAGGGGAGCCACTGAAGCTTTCTTT,CASSTDRGATEAFF
few,TRBV7-9,15,TRBD2,TRBJ2-1,TGTGCCAGCAGCCTGGGACTAGCCTCCTACAATGAGCAGTTCTTC,CASSLGLASYNEQFF
NA,TRBV5-1,15,NA,TRBJ2-1,TGCGCCAGCAGCCCGACAGGTCTCGTCTACAATGAGCAGTTCTTC,CASSPTGLVYNEQFF
once,TRBV6-1,14,NA,TRBJ1-5,TGTGCCAGCAGCGTCGGACGGCGCAATCAGCCCCAGCATTTT,CASSVGRRNQPQHF
NA,TRBV28,14,NA,TRBJ1-2,TGTGCCAGCAGTACCCTTGCAGGGCCCTATGGCTACACCTTC,CASSTLAGPYGYTF
once,TRBV6-6,13,NA,TRBJ1-6,TGTGCCAGCAGTTACAGGCTGGGATCACCCCTCCACTTT,CASSYRLGSPLHF
NA,TRBV5-6,16,NA,TRBJ2-7,TGTGCCAGCAGCCCCCCCGGGCGGCCCAGCTCCTACGAGCAGTACTTC,CASSPPGRPSSYEQYF
few,TRBV6-1,18,TRBD2,TRBJ2-3,TGTGCCAGCAGTGAAGGGGGACTAGCGGGACTCATGGCGGATACGCAGTATTTT,CASSEGGLAGLMADTQYF
NA,TRBV6-1,15,TRBD2,TRBJ2-7,TGTGCCAGCAGTGCCTCTAGCGGGAGTCCCTACGAGCAGTACTTC,CASSASSGSPYEQYF
once,TRBV7-8,16,TRBD2,TRBJ2-1,TGTGCCAGCAGCCCGCGACTAGCGGGAGGGCCTGGTGAGCAGTTCTTC,CASSPRLAGGPGEQFF
NA,TRBV19,14,TRBD1,TRBJ2-5,TGTGCCAGTAGCCCGACAGGGGGCATGGAGACCCAGTACTTC,CASSPTGGMETQYF
NA,TRBV6-1,14,NA,TRBJ2-7,TGTGCCAGCCTGGGGACACGGTCTACCTACGAGCAGTACTTC,CASLGTRSTYEQYF
NA,TRBV28,17,TRBD2,TRBJ2-7,TGTGCCAGCAGTCCCTTTGGGACTAGCGGGAGTGACTACGAGCAGTACTTC,CASSPFGTSGSDYEQYF
NA,TRBV30,13,TRBD2,TRBJ2-7,TGTGCCTGGAGTATGGCTAGCGGCTACGAGCAGTACTTC,CAWSMASGYEQYF
NA,TRBV6-1,15,TRBD2,TRBJ2-1,TGTGCCAGCAAGTTGTTAGCGGGAACCTACAATGAGCAGTTCTTC,CASKLLAGTYNEQFF
NA,TRBV11-2,16,NA,TRBJ2-1,TGTGCCAGCAGCCTTACGGCCATGGGACCTCACAATGAGCAGTTCTTC,CASSLTAMGPHNEQFF
NA,TRBV13,14,TRBD2,TRBJ2-1,TGTGCCAGCAGCTCGGGACTAGCGGGCTCCCCCCCGTTCTTC,CASSSGLAGSPPFF
NA,TRBV19,12,NA,TRBJ1-1,TGTGCCAGTAGTCCCCCTAGGGGCGAGGCTTTCTTT,CASSPPRGEAFF
NA,TRBV6-1,12,NA,TRBJ2-7,TGTGCCAGCAGTGAAGTTGGGGGCGAGCAGTACTTC,CASSEVGGEQYF
NA,TRBV7-6,16,TRBD2,TRBJ2-3,TGTGCCAGCAGCCGACTAGCGGGAGGGATCACAGATACGCAGTATTTT,CASSRLAGGITDTQYF
NA,TRBV5-1,17,NA,TRBJ2-7,TGCGCCAGCAGCGAGGGGACATTTTCCGGCCGCGGCACCGAGCAGTACTTC,CASSEGTFSGRGTEQYF
NA,TRBV6-1,14,TRBD1,TRBJ2-7,TGTGCCTCCCGCGTCCCGGGACAGAGCTACGAGCAGTACTTC,CASRVPGQSYEQYF
few,TRBV19,15,NA,TRBJ2-6,TGTGCCAGTAGAAGCAGGGATTCTGGGGCCAACGTCCTGACTTTC,CASRSRDSGANVLTF
NA,TRBV19,14,NA,TRBJ2-5,TGTGCCAGTAGTATCTCCGGGACCGGGGAGACCCAGTACTTC,CASSISGTGETQYF
NA,TRBV11-2,14,TRBD2,TRBJ2-7,TGTGCCAGCAGCTTAGGGCGGGAGTCCGACGAGCAGTACTTC,CASSLGRESDEQYF
NA,TRBV28,16,TRBD2,TRBJ2-1,TGTGCCAGCAGTTCTCCGGGACTAGCGGGACGATATGAGCAGTTCTTC,CASSSPGLAGRYEQFF
NA,TRBV1,17,NA,TRBJ2-5,TGCACCAGCAGTGAATACACGTGGATCATCGTCGACGAGACCCAGTACTTC,CTSSEYTWIIVDETQYF
NA,TRBV28,15,TRBD1,TRBJ1-1,TGTGCCAGCAGCCCACAGGGGGCGTGGAACACTGAAGCTTTCTTT,CASSPQGAWNTEAFF
NA,TRBV5-1,12,NA,TRBJ2-7,TGCGCCAGCAGCTTGGATTGGGGCGAGCAGTACTTC,CASSLDWGEQYF
NA,TRBV7-8,17,NA,TRBJ2-7,TGTGCCAGCAGCCTCGAACAGGGCATGGCCTCCTCCTACGAGCAGTACTTC,CASSLEQGMASSYEQYF
once,TRBV6-1,14,NA,TRBJ2-7,TGTGCCAGCAGTGAAGTAGCACTCCGTTACGAGCAGTACTTC,CASSEVALRYEQYF
once,TRBV4-1,17,NA,TRBJ2-6,TGCGCCAGCAGCCGGGGGGACAGCGTCTCTGGGGCCAACGTCCTGACTTTC,CASSRGDSVSGANVLTF
NA,TRBV19,15,TRBD2,TRBJ2-1,TGTGCCAGTAGTAAGAGCGGGAGTCCCTACAATGAGCAGTTCTTC,CASSKSGSPYNEQFF
NA,TRBV5-1,14,NA,TRBJ2-1,TGCGCCAGCAGCTTCGGACCGCCGTACAATGAGCAGTTCTTC,CASSFGPPYNEQFF
NA,TRBV6-1,13,NA,TRBJ1-1,TGTGCCAGCAGTGAATGGGGGCACAGTGAAGCTTTCTTT,CASSEWGHSEAFF
NA,TRBV7-1,13,TRBD2,TRBJ2-1,TGTGCCAGCAGCTTAGGACGGGGGGATGAGCAGTTCTTC,CASSLGRGDEQFF
NA,TRBV28,17,NA,TRBJ2-5,TGTGCCAGCAGTATCACCCGTCAACAGGGGCGGGGGGAGACCCAGTACTTC,CASSITRQQGRGETQYF
large,TRBV7-9,13,NA,TRBJ1-1,TGTGCCAGCAGCTTAGGCAGGAACACTGAAGCTTTCTTT,CASSLGRNTEAFF
NA,TRBV11-2,13,NA,TRBJ1-1,TGTGCCAGCAGGGATTCGACAAGGGGTGAAGCTTTCTTT,CASRDSTRGEAFF
NA,TRBV28,15,TRBD2,TRBJ2-1,TGTGCCAGCAGTCCCATAGCGGGAGGGGGTAGGGAGCAGTTCTTC,CASSPIAGGGREQFF
NA,TRBV28,20,TRBD2,TRBJ2-7,TGTGCCAGCAGTTCCACTACCCGACTAGCGGGATCCCAAAGGTCCTACGAGCAGTACTTC,CASSSTTRLAGSQRSYEQYF
NA,TRBV10-2,13,TRBD1,TRBJ2-3,TGCGCCACGGCCCAGGGGGCGAGGGATACGCAGTATTTT,CATAQGARDTQYF
NA,TRBV7-9,14,TRBD1,TRBJ1-1,TGTGCCAGCAGCCCGGACAGGCTGGGGACTGAAGCTTTCTTT,CASSPDRLGTEAFF
NA,TRBV28,15,TRBD1,TRBJ2-7,TGTGCCAGCAGTTTAAGGGACAGGATACCCTACGAGCAGTACTTC,CASSLRDRIPYEQYF
NA,TRBV11-2,14,NA,TRBJ2-7,TGTGCCAGCAGCTTTTGGGCCGCTCCCGACGAGCAGTACTTC,CASSFWAAPDEQYF
once,TRBV6-1,13,TRBD1,TRBJ2-7,TGTGCCAGCAGCCGGACAGGGTACGACGAGCAGTACTTC,CASSRTGYDEQYF
once,TRBV7-8,13,NA,TRBJ2-7,TGTGCCAGCAGCCTAATTGGGGGGACGGAGCAGTACTTC,CASSLIGGTEQYF